The present T cell receptor (beta chain) was sequenced within a study of T cell responses to AZD1222 COVID-19 vaccine. Study outcomes and limitations: White British ancestry dominated among donors, who included more females, and clonal diversity was possibly underestimated. Across the whole spike, CD4 TCRs peaked at regions 160-218 and 743-854.

A note on this clone: The antigen is undetermined.

The protocol was immunoSEQ multiplex PCR, while the TCRdb copy is restricted to in-frame clones and leaves out a portion. The table has fewer than 150,000 clones, 70% to 90% seen once. J gave up 5 bases and V 3 bases, and 11 bases lay outside the gene matches. The CDR3 runs 16 residues. The germline V gene encodes CDR1 MDHEN and CDR2 SYDVKM. The sequences come from peripheral blood, collected 28 days after the second AZD1222 dose. This rearrangement joins TRBV28 to TRBJ2-7, with 9 positions matching TRBD1. This TCR came from an adult who received the AZD1222 COVID-19 vaccine. The CDR3 region has the DNA TGTGCCAGCAGTTTGGGCGGTTGGGACAGGGCCCACGAGCAGTACTTC. Protein: CASSLGGWDRAHEQYF.